Sequencing of this TCR beta chain was carried out in a study of T cells in Graves' hyperthyroidism and ophthalmopathy. What was amplified from RNA transcripts were TCR beta CDR3 regions. The HTBI primer set was used in a first-round RT-PCR of the TCR CDR3. A single record per CDR3 protein comes from TCRdb applying MiXCR to the multiplex PCR reads. The sample records around 450,000 distinct CDR3 sequences, about a sixth being singletons. Deletions cut 4 bases from V and 6 bases from J, with 8 bases between. This CDR3 has 12 amino acids. Germline V gives CDR1 KGHSH, CDR2 LQKENI. This clonotype was seen repeatedly, ten times or more.

This rearrangement joins TRBV18 to TRBJ2-3, with unresolved D. Sequenced sample: blood. The clonotype was recovered from a woman younger than 30 with Graves' hyperthyroidism. The CDR3 DNA follows: TGTGCCAGCTCACAAGGATCGGATACGCAGTATTTT. Translated, it gives CASSQGSDTQYF.